This TCR beta chain is drawn from a study of CD8+ T cells in alopecia areata. Study as a whole: Administration of oral tofacitinib to treated patients was at 5 to 10 mg twice daily. After 6 to 18 months of tofacitinib, follow-up continued 6 months off drug. Study findings and constraints: Greater clonality was observed in lesional scalp samples, especially alopecia totalis/universalis, versus normal scalp. Scalp samples also yield sequences of resident alphabeta T cells from normal skin.

As to this clone: Its target is unknown.

Researchers gathered lesional scalp punch biopsies and peripheral blood from patients with alopecia areata. Looked up from germline, CDR1 is KGHSH and CDR2 is LQKENI. The CDR3 is 16 residues long. V was shortened by 2 bases and J by 0 bases, with 11 bases between the two germline ends. TCR sequencing used cDNA made by reverse transcription of extracted RNA. Clones were sequenced by immunoSEQ multiplex PCR, and TCRdb holds only the in-frame ones, with some missing. The table lists approximately 13,000 clones, approximately 61% of them singletons. This material consisted of skin, taken at week 0. The rearrangement joins TRBV18 to TRBJ1-5; D gene unclear. The TCR comes from a human donor with alopecia areata. The DNA for the CDR3 is TGTGCCAGCTCACCAAGGGAGCAGTATAGCAATCAGCCCCAGCATTTT. Translation: CASSPREQYSNQPQHF.